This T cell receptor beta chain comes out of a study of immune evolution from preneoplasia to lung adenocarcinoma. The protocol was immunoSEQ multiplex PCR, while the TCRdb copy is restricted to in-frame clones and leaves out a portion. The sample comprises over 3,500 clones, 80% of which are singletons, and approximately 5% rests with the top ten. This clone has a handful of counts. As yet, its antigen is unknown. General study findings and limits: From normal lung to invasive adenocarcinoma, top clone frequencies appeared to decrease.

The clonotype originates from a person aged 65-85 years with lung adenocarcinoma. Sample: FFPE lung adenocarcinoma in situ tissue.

The CDR3 spells CASSARGDRGQETQYF. The CDR3 bases are TGTGCCAGCAGCGCCCGTGGGGACAGGGGCCAAGAGACCCAGTACTTC. The rearrangement uses TRBV7-8 and TRBJ2-5; 10 bases are shared with TRBD1. The CDR3 has 16 residues. Trimming cost V 5 bases and J 1 base; bases outside gene matches: 7. From germline, CDR1 is SGHVS and CDR2 FQNEAQ.